The 17 T cell receptor beta chains below come from one sample, sequenced in a study of cytomegalovirus exposure and HLA in healthy donors. Generated by immunoSEQ multiplex PCR, the TCRdb table keeps only in-frame clones and is missing some. The sample includes about 130,000 clones, about 90% of them seen just once. Sequencing was carried out using PBMCs. Receptors were obtained from a woman in her 30s in good health and CMV-seropositive.

The V call is TRBV5-1, the J call TRBJ2-7, with 7 bases that match TRBD1. The V segment lost 3 bases and the J segment 2 bases; nucleotides outside the gene matches: 11. CDR1 and CDR2 (germline): SGHRS, YFSETQ. This CDR3 region has 16 residues. CDR3 sequence reads: CASSYPDRKPPYEQYF. CDR3 nucleotides: TGCGCCAGCAGCTACCCGGACAGGAAACCCCCCTACGAGCAGTACTTC.

The chain joins TRBV7-8 to TRBJ2-7; TRBD2 is a possible D gene (6 bases). The ends were cut back, 4 bases at V and 3 bases at J, with 16 bases in the middle. The CDR3 loop spans 15 amino acids. The germline V gene encodes CDR1 SGHVS and CDR2 FQNEAQ. The CDR3 is CASSSGLSKDYEQYF. CDR3 nucleotide sequence: TGTGCCAGCAGCTCGGGACTTAGCAAGGACTACGAGCAGTACTTC.

The chain combines TRBV5-5 with TRBJ1-4; 7 positions agree with TRBD1. This CDR3 has 15 residues. Trimming cost V 4 bases and J 5 bases; bases outside gene matches: 8. CDR1 SGHKS and CDR2 YYEKEE come from the germline V gene (reference sequence). CDR3 protein: CASSLRQGPNEKLFF. CDR3 DNA: TGTGCCAGCAGCCTGAGACAGGGACCGAATGAAAAACTGTTTTTT.

The J gene is TRBJ2-3, the V gene TRBV27; a possible D gene is TRBD2 (7 bases). The CDR3 is 14 amino acids. Trimming removed 11 bases at V and 4 bases at J, with 19 bases between. CDR1 and CDR2 (germline): MNHEY, SMNVEV (reference sequence). CDR3 sequence reads: CASSPQGRADTQYF. The CDR3 DNA reads as TGTGCCTCTTCGCCTCAGGGGAGGGCAGATACGCAGTATTTT.

The chain is built from TRBV15 and TRBJ2-7; 7 nucleotides align to TRBD2. Germline values: CDR1 LNHNV, CDR2 YYDKDF (reference sequence). V dropped 6 bases and J dropped 7; count of bases not matched to a gene: 9. This CDR3 contains 13 residues. Here the CDR3 DNA reads TGTGCCACCAGTATACAGCGGGATCGTGAGCAGTACTTC. Translating it yields CATSIQRDREQYF.

The J gene is TRBJ2-7, the V gene TRBV12-5; D may be TRBD1 (5 bases). The CDR3 has 15 residues. The germline gives CDR1 LGHNT, CDR2 FRNRAP. Trimming stripped 2 bases from V and 5 bases from J, with 16 bases between. DNA of the CDR3: TGTGCTAGTGGTTTGATCCCTACTCCCAGGGACGAGCAGTACTTC. Translated, it gives CASGLIPTPRDEQYF.

The chain is built from TRBV7-2 and TRBJ2-5; 7 nucleotides line up with TRBD1. The CDR3 covers 17 residues. The germline gives CDR1 SGHTA, CDR2 FQGNSA. The junction had 9 bases not matched to a gene; V was cut back by 1 base and J by 1 base. Written as DNA, the CDR3 is TGTGCCAGCAGCTTAGGGCGTTGGGGACAGCTCCAAGAGACCCAGTACTTC. This codes for CASSLGRWGQLQETQYF. The full variable domain, completed using reference TRBV7-2 and TRBJ2-5, is GAGVSQSPSNKVTEKGKDVELRCDPISGHTALYWYRQSLGQGLEFLIYFQGNSAPDKSGLPSDRFSAERTGGSVSTLTIQRTQQEDSAVYLCASSLGRWGQLQETQYFGPGTRLLVL.

V and J are TRBV5-1 and TRBJ2-7; possibly TRBD2 for D (6 bases). Germline lookup yields CDR1 SGHRS and CDR2 YFSETQ. The length of the CDR3 is 13 residues. With 5 bases removed from V and 2 bases from J, the gap between germline ends came to 11 bases. The CDR3 DNA reads as TGCGCCAGCAGGGGGGACTTTCCCTACGAGCAGTACTTC. Its translation: CASRGDFPYEQYF.

J is TRBJ1-1 and V is TRBV19, with D possibly being TRBD1 (5 bases). CDR1 is LNHDA, CDR2 SQIVND, per germline (reference sequence). The CDR3 totals 13 residues. Trimming removed 3 bases at V and 1 base at J, with 6 bases between. The CDR3 bases are TGTGCCAGTAGTATGGGGCGGAACACTGAAGCTTTCTTT. It is translated as CASSMGRNTEAFF.

The chain combines TRBV2 with TRBJ2-7; 8 bases line up with TRBD1. Germline loops: CDR1 SNHLY, CDR2 FYNNEI. This CDR3 spans 15 amino acids. J was trimmed by 0 bases and V by 6 bases; bases with no gene match: 7. CDR3 bases: TGTGCCAGCAGGGTAGGACAGGGAGCCTCCTACGAGCAGTACTTC. It translates to CASRVGQGASYEQYF.

The chain joins TRBV4-1 to TRBJ2-1; 7 bases fit TRBD2. Germline trimming cut 6 bases from V and 0 bases from J; bases unmatched to any gene: 5. Per germline, CDR1 MGHRA and CDR2 YSYEKL. The CDR3 runs 15 residues. The CDR3 loop is CASRERGTSYNEQFF. The CDR3 DNA is TGCGCCAGCAGGGAGCGGGGAACCTCCTACAATGAGCAGTTCTTC.

The chain recombines TRBV19 with TRBJ2-3; 7 bases align to TRBD1. This CDR3 contains 14 residues. V dropped 5 bases and J dropped 4; count of bases not matched to a gene: 6. Looked up from germline, CDR1 is LNHDA and CDR2 is SQIVND (reference sequence). CDR3 protein: CASSQQGHADTQYF. In DNA form, the CDR3 reads TGTGCCAGTAGTCAACAGGGGCATGCAGATACGCAGTATTTT.

V gene TRBV28 combines with J gene TRBJ1-5; 9 bases match TRBD1. The length of the CDR3 is 15 residues. V shed 4 bases and J 5 bases; nucleotides not matched to a gene: 6. The germline V gene encodes CDR1 MDHEN and CDR2 SYDVKM. The CDR3 loop is CASSSSGTGYQPQHF. CDR3 in DNA: TGTGCCAGCAGTTCTAGTGGGACAGGGTATCAGCCCCAGCATTTT.

The V and J genes are TRBV4-1 and TRBJ2-2, with D perhaps matching TRBD1 (6 bases). The CDR3 is 18 amino acids. Germline V gene sequence: CDR1 MGHRA, CDR2 YSYEKL. Trimming took 4 bases from V and 2 from J, leaving 20 bases between them. The DNA of the CDR3 is TGCGCCAGCAGCCCGCGGGCCCCCCGGACAGCTAACACCGGGGAGCTGTTTTTT. This translates into CASSPRAPRTANTGELFF.

The chain employs TRBV11-1 and TRBJ2-3; a possible D gene is TRBD2 (5 bases). The CDR3 extends over 14 amino acids. The V and J ends lost 0 bases and 5 bases respectively, with 9 bases between them. From germline, CDR1 is SGHAT and CDR2 FQDESV (reference sequence). The CDR3 DNA follows: TGTGCCAGCAGCTTAGCCCCTGCGGGAGATACGCAGTATTTT. Residues: CASSLAPAGDTQYF.

In its sample, this clone was seen once. CDR3 in amino acids: CASSPSDREGGYTF. DNA of the CDR3: TGTGCCAGCAGCCCCTCCGACAGGGAAGGAGGCTACACCTTC. This chain uses TRBV11-2 with TRBJ1-2, with TRBD1 matching over 7 bases. This CDR3 is 14 amino acids long. Unmatched junction bases numbered 11, after V lost 5 bases and J lost 8 bases. The V gene's germline CDR1 is SGHAT and CDR2 FQNNGV.

The rearrangement uses TRBV2 and TRBJ1-2; 8 bases match TRBD1. This CDR3 is built from 15 residues. With 9 bases clipped from V and 2 bases from J, the junction kept 11 bases outside the gene matches. Germline values: CDR1 SNHLY, CDR2 FYNNEI. The CDR3 DNA is TGTGCCAGGGGTTCAGGACAGGGAACCAACTATGGCTACACCTTC. Amino acid sequence: CARGSGQGTNYGYTF.